This T cell receptor (beta chain) was retrieved from a study of T-cell memory formation after mild COVID-19. Concerning this clonotype itself: Its antigen remains unidentified. A much larger clone sits a single nucleotide away, making a read error possible.

Using constant-segment primers, 5'RACE produced TCR alpha and TCR beta cDNA libraries carrying sample barcodes and UMIs. TCRdb reprocessed the 5' RACE reads with MiXCR, giving one entry per CDR3 protein. This table has 34,000 or so distinct CDR3 sequences, roughly 7.5% appearing once. There are 15 residues in the CDR3. V lost 4 bases to trimming and J lost 5 bases, with 18 bases between them. The germline V gene has CDR1 SGHRS and CDR2 YFSETQ. Findings and caveats of the study: Largely, contracting CD4+ clones fell within CM and EM, and contracting CD8+ clones within EMRA.

The rearrangement links TRBV5-1 to TRBJ2-5; TRBD1 or TRBD2 may be the D gene (5 bases each). Sequencing was done on a sample of PBMCs or a T cell subset sorted from them (not recorded which). This TCR came from a man aged 18 to 30 who had mild COVID-19 (a few samples of this study predate the infection). Cell type and time point are not known. The DNA of the CDR3 is TGCGCCAGCAGCGTGGCGGTTCGGGGCCCCGAGACCCAGTACTTC. Its protein is CASSVAVRGPETQYF.